This T cell receptor beta chain emerged from a study of T cell responses to AZD1222 COVID-19 vaccine. Trimming pared 2 bases from V and 5 bases from J, leaving 10 bases between. Germline lookup yields CDR1 GTSNPN and CDR2 SVGIG (reference sequence). The length of the CDR3 is 12 residues. Study conclusions and caveats: Unmutated variant regions are reportedly the target of nearly half of TCRs that are spike-specific. Researchers took repertoire samples only after the peak T cell response had come. White British people made up most donors, females outnumbered males, and clonal diversity was possibly underestimated.

Remarks on this clone: Its cognate antigen is unknown.

TCRdb keeps only in-frame clones here, not all; method: immunoSEQ multiplex PCR. This table holds about 66,000 clones, 79% found once. This TCR derives from an adult in good health. The J gene is TRBJ2-7, the V gene TRBV30; D is uncertain. Sequenced here: peripheral blood, sampled on day 0 of MenACWY control vaccination. This CDR3 reads CAWSKRRDEQYF. The CDR3 DNA reads TGTGCCTGGAGTAAGCGAAGGGACGAGCAGTACTTC.